This T cell receptor beta chain was documented in a study of beta chain features in type 1 diabetes. As for the study in general: Sorted cells from all samples, numbering almost 110 million, were examined.

Deletions cut 3 bases from V and 3 bases from J, with 9 bases between. Germline values: CDR1 MDHEN, CDR2 SYDVKM. The CDR3 extends over 14 amino acids. This clone was found a few times. Sequencing targeted expressed TCRB transcripts, as all isolated RNA had been reverse transcribed. The protocol was immunoSEQ multiplex PCR, while the TCRdb copy is restricted to in-frame clones and leaves out a portion. Counted here are about 140,000 clones, around a tenth occurring once; the ten biggest clones make up nearly 0.65%. The chain carries TRBV28 and TRBJ2-4; D possibly corresponds to TRBD1 (6 bases). Sample: central memory CD4+ T cells from blood. The sequence was obtained from a woman aged 40-49 years in good health. CDR3 residues: CASSLPGVKNIQYF. The CDR3 region has the DNA TGTGCCAGCAGTTTGCCAGGGGTCAAAAACATTCAGTACTTC.